The T cell receptor (beta chain) described here comes from a study of T cell repertoires in cytomegalovirus infection. General study points: HLA-C-restricted CMV clonotypes gave the most frequent clonotype in two of eight donors.

TCRdb recomputed calls from the reads with MiXCR, one row per CDR3 protein. The sample yields approximately 76,000 distinct CDR3 sequences, 20% to 30% seen once. The sample holds a few counts of this clonotype. What it binds is not known. This CDR3 is built from 15 residues. Trimming took 0 bases from V and 0 from J, leaving 9 bases between them. Germline lookup yields CDR1 SGHRS and CDR2 YFSETQ. Sequencing was performed on CD8+ T cells from cultured PBMCs, taken from culture after CMV antigen stimulation. The chain joins TRBV5-1 to TRBJ1-1; the D gene is possibly TRBD1 (5 bases). This receptor was taken from a human donor in good health (CMV status not recorded). Some clones in this sample may be carry-over from other donors' samples. The CDR3 nucleotides are TGCGCCAGCAGCTTGGAGGGGAGCCTGAACACTGAAGCTTTCTTT. It encodes CASSLEGSLNTEAFF.